The rows below give T cell receptor beta chains drawn from one sample of a study of shared clonotypes between healthy human individuals. The method was immunoSEQ multiplex PCR; TCRdb's version includes in-frame clones alone and lacks a portion of them. The sample includes 2 million to 2.5 million clones, 95% seen only once; the top ten take more than 0.1%. The source material was naive CD4+ T cells sorted from blood. The source is a young man in good health. CDR3s leave out the opening cysteine and the closing phenylalanine or tryptophan.

length	V	J	CDR3
12	TRBV9	TRBJ1-2	ASSGPTGEDGYT
13	TRBV9	TRBJ2-1	ASSPTRSSYNEQF
14	TRBV5-4	TRBJ1-6	ASSLATEREGSPLH
11	TRBV7-9	TRBJ1-2	ASSLLGSYGYT
11	TRBV6-5	TRBJ2-7	ASSSYRGTEQY
13	TRBV27	TRBJ2-7	ASSLGRTGAYERY
13	TRBV27	TRBJ1-6	ASSSGQLYNSPLH
13	TRBV7-6	TRBJ2-3	ASRAGGGRADTQY
12	TRBV18	TRBJ1-1	ASSVISAPTEAF
13	TRBV10-3	TRBJ1-3	AITLTSSSGNTIY
14	TRBV7-3	TRBJ2-1	ASSLRPVETSGEQF
11	TRBV5-6	TRBJ1-5	ASSLTASQPQH
11	TRBV2	TRBJ1-1	ASSDHANTEAF
14	TRBV5-1	TRBJ2-5	ASSLAIAGGQETQY
12	TRBV5-1	TRBJ1-1	ASSLEAANTEAF